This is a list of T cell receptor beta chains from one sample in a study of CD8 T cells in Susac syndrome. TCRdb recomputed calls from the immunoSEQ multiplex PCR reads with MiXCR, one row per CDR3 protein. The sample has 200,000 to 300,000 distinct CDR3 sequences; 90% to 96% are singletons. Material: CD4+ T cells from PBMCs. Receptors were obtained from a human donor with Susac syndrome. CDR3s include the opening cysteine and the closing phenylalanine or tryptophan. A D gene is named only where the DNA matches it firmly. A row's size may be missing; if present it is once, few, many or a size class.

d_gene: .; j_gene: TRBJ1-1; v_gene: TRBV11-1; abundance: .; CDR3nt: TGTGCCAGCCGAGAGGGGGACGGGAACACTGAAGCTTTCTTT; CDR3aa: CASREGDGNTEAFF
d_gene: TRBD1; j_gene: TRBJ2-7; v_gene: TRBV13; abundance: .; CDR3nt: TGTGCCAGCAGCGCCCTTGGACAGGGTGACGAGCAGTACTTC; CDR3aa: CASSALGQGDEQYF
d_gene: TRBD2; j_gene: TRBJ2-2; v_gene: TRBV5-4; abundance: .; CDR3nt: TGTGCCAGCAGCTTGGGACTAGCGGGAGGCCGGGCCGGGGAGCTGTTTTTT; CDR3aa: CASSLGLAGGRAGELFF
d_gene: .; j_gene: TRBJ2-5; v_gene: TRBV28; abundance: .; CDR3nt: TGTGCCAGCTCCTCGGGATTCAGGACCCAGTACTTC; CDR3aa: CASSSGFRTQYF
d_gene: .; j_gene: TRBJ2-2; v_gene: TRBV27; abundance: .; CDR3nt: TGTGCCAGCAGCAGGGGGGCGGGAAAGGACACCGGGGAGCTGTTTTTT; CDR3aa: CASSRGAGKDTGELFF
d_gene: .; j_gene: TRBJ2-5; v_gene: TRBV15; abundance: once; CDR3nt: TGTGCCACCAGCAGAGAAAGCGGGGAGACCCAGTACTTC; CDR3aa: CATSRESGETQYF
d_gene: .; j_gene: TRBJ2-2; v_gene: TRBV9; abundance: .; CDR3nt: TGTGCCAGCAGCACATCCCGGACAGAAGACACCGGGGAGCTGTTTTTT; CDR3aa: CASSTSRTEDTGELFF
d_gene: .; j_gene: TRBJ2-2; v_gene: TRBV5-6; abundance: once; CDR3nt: TGTGCCAGCCGCCTTACTGCCGGGGAGCTGTTTTTT; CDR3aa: CASRLTAGELFF
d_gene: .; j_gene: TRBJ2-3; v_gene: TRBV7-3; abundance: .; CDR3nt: TGTGCCAGCAGCTTTGGGTCCTCTCGAGCAGATACGCAGTATTTT; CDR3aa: CASSFGSSRADTQYF
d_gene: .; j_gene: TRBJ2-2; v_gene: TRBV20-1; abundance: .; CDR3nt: TGCAGTGCTAGAGTTTCCAACACCGGGGAGCTGTTTTTT; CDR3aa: CSARVSNTGELFF
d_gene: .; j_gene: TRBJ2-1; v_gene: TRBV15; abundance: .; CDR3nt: TGTGCCACCAGCAGAGATGGGACACGCAATGAGCAGTTCTTC; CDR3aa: CATSRDGTRNEQFF
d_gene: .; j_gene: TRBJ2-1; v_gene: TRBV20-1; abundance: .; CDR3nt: TGCAGTGCTACCCCCTCGAGGGAAAGGTTCTTC; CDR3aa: CSATPSRERFF
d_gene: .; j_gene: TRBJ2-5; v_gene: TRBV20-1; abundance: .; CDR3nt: TGCAGTGCTAGATCCTTTGGGGGGTCAGCATTAGAGACCCAGTACTTC; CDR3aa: CSARSFGGSALETQYF
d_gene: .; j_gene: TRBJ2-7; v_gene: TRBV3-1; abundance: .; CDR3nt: TGTGCCAGCAGCCAAGGCTACTATGTCTACGAGCAGTACTTC; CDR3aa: CASSQGYYVYEQYF
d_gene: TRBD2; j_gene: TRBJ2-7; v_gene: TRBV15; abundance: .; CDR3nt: TGTGCCACCAGCAAAGCGGGAGGATCCTACGAGCAGTACTTC; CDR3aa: CATSKAGGSYEQYF
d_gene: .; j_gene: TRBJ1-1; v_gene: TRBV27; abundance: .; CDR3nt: TGTGCCAGCAGTTACCTCGGACGGACTGAAGCTTTCTTT; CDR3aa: CASSYLGRTEAFF
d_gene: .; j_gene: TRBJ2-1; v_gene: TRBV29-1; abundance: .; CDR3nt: TGCAGCGTTGATGGGATTCCGGTTAGCAATGAGCAGTTCTTC; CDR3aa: CSVDGIPVSNEQFF
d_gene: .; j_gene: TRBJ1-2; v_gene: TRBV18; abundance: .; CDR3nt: TGTGCCAGCTCACGATCAGCCTCTCTTAACTATGGCTACACCTTC; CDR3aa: CASSRSASLNYGYTF
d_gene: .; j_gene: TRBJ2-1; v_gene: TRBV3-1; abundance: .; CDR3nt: TGTGCCACCCAGGACGCTAATGAGCAGTTCTTC; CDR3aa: CATQDANEQFF
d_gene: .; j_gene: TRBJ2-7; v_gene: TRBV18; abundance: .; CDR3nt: TGTGCCAGCTCACCATCTAGCGTAACCTACGAGCAGTACTTC; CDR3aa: CASSPSSVTYEQYF
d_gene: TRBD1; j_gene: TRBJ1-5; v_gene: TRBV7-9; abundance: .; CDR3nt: TGTGCCAGCAGCCCCGGGACAGGGGAAGGTGGGCAGCCCCAGCATTTT; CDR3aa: CASSPGTGEGGQPQHF
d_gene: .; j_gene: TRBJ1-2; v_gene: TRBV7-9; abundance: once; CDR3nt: TGTGCCAGCAGCCCCCAAGGCAGGGACTATGGCTACACCTTC; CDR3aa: CASSPQGRDYGYTF
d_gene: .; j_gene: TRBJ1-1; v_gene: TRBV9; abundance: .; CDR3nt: TGTGCCAGCAGCGTAGATCCGGCCCTTGGGACTGAAGCTTTCTTT; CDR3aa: CASSVDPALGTEAFF
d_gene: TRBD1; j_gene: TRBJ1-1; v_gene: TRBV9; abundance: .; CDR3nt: TGTGCCAGCAGCGTAGCGCAGGGGGCGGACACTGAAGCTTTCTTT; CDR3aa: CASSVAQGADTEAFF
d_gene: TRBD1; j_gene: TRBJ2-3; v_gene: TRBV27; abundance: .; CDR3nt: TGTGCCAGCGTCCGGGACAGGGTGTCGGATACGCAGTATTTT; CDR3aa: CASVRDRVSDTQYF
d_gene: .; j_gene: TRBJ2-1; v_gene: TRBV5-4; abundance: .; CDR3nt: TGTGCCAGCAGCTCACAGGAAACCTGGGAGCAGTTCTTC; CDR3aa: CASSSQETWEQFF
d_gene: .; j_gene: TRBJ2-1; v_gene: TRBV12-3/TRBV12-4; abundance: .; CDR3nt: TGTGCCAGCACGTGGGGGTCCTACAATGAGCAGTTCTTC; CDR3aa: CASTWGSYNEQFF
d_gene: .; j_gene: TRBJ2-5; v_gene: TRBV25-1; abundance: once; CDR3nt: TGTGCCAGCAGTGAAGGGAGGGGGTTGACCCAGTACTTC; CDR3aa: CASSEGRGLTQYF
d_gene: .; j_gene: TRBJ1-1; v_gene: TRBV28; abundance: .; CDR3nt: TGTGCCAGCAGTTTCACGCAGGAAATAGAAGCTTTCTTT; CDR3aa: CASSFTQEIEAFF
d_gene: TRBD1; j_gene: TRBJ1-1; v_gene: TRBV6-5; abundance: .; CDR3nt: TGTGCCAGCAGTTACAAGAAAATACAGGGGCTAACCACTGAAGCTTTCTTT; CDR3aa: CASSYKKIQGLTTEAFF
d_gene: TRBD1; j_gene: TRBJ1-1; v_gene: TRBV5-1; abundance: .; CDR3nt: TGCGCCAGCAGCTTGGACCCACAGGGGCCCTTGAACACTGAAGCTTTCTTT; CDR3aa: CASSLDPQGPLNTEAFF